This T cell receptor beta chain was identified during a study of T cells in Graves' hyperthyroidism and ophthalmopathy. Regions amplified from RNA transcripts were the TCR beta CDR3 regions. RT-PCR in the first round (using the HTBI primer set) targeted the TCR CDR3. TCRdb used MiXCR to reprocess the multiplex PCR reads, holding one entry per CDR3 protein. The sample lists some 570,000 distinct CDR3 sequences, more than 15% occurring once. Ophthalmopathy in the patients scored at least 3 on Clinical Activity Score and at least 4 on NOSPECS grade, lasting under 3 months. Cells are PBMCs isolated from roughly 10 ml of fresh blood. CDR1 is SGHNT and CDR2 is YENEEA in the germline V gene. V was clipped by 3 bases and J by 2 bases, with 6 bases between them. The CDR3 spans 13 residues. Study findings and constraints: Peripheral blood also featured most of the thyroid clonotypes expanded above 0.001.

The sample holds many counts of this clonotype. Its matching antigen is unknown. The chain links TRBV11-3 to TRBJ2-3, with unresolved D. Sequencing was carried out using blood. The sequence was obtained from a woman younger than 35 with Graves' ophthalmopathy. CDR3 in amino acids: CASSLSVTDTQYF. The CDR3 DNA reads TGTGCCAGCAGCTTGAGCGTCACAGATACGCAGTATTTT. Full variable domain (outside the CDR3, taken from reference TRBV11-3 and TRBJ2-3): EAGVVQSPRYKIIEKKQPVAFWCNPISGHNTLYWYLQNLGQGPELLIRYENEEAVDDSQLPKDRFSAERLKGVDSTLKIQPAELGDSAVYLCASSLSVTDTQYFGPGTRLTVL.